This TCR beta chain appears in the sequencing data of a study of cytomegalovirus exposure and HLA in healthy donors. The study, taken as a whole, reports: By a later analysis, the bulk of CMV-associated TCR beta chains appeared HLA-restricted. Follow-up analysis found HLA locus-dependent TCR association rates, highest for DRB1 and lowest for HLA-C. The majority of TCR sequences were rare, yet some public TCRs appeared in many donors.

Use of 60 Vbeta and 13 Jbeta primers characterized the PCR. The assay was immunoSEQ multiplex PCR, and TCRdb's table has in-frame clones only and misses some. The repertoire has roughly 130,000 clones, about 76% of them found once; the top ten carry 0.7%. This clone appeared a few times. No antigen is known for it. Germline CDR1 is MNHEY and CDR2 is SMNVEV (reference sequence). This CDR3 has 18 amino acids. Trimming removed 6 bases at V and 0 bases at J, with 23 bases between. This chain connects TRBV27 to TRBJ1-1, with D perhaps matching TRBD1 (5 bases). The sequence was collected from a man between 18 and 35 years old in good health and CMV-seronegative. Material for sequencing was PBMCs. CDR3 nucleotides: TGTGCCAGCAGGACCGACCTATCAGGGTGGCCGATGAACACTGAAGCTTTCTTT. Translating gives CASRTDLSGWPMNTEAFF.